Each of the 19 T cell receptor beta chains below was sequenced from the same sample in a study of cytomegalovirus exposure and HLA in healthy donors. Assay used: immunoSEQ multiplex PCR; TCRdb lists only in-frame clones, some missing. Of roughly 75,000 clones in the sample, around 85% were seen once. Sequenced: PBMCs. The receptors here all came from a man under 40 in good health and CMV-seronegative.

CDR3 in DNA: TGCGCCAGCCGCCGGGACAGGGATGAAAAACTGTTTTTT. Translating gives CASRRDRDEKLFF. The chain links TRBV5-1 to TRBJ1-4; TRBD1 agrees at 9 bases. Germline values: CDR1 SGHRS, CDR2 YFSETQ. With V trimmed by 7 bases and J by 6 bases, 4 bases remained unmatched. The CDR3 consists of 13 residues. Full variable domain (outside the CDR3, taken from reference TRBV5-1 and TRBJ1-4): KAGVTQTPRYLIKTRGQQVTLSCSPISGHRSVSWYQQTPGQGLQFLFEYFSETQRNKGNFPGRFSGRQFSNSRSEMNVSTLELGDSALYLCASRRDRDEKLFFGSGTQLSVL.

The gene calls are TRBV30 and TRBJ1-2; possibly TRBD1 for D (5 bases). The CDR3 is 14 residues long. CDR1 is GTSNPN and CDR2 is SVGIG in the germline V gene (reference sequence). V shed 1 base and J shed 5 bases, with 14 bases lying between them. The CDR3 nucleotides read TGTGCCTGGAGTGACCGGCGGGACGATTATGGCTACACCTTC. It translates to CAWSDRRDDYGYTF. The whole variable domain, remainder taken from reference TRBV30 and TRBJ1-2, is SQTIHQWPATLVQPVGSPLSLECTVEGTSNPNLYWYRQAAGRGLQLLFYSVGIGQISSEVPQNLSASRPQDRQFILSSKKLLLSDSGFYLCAWSDRRDDYGYTFGSGTRLTVV.

CDR3 in DNA: TGTGCCAGCAGCCGGACAGGGATCAATCAGCCCCAGCATTTT. This gives the protein CASSRTGINQPQHF. The V call is TRBV5-8, the J call TRBJ1-5, with 8 bases lining up with TRBD1. V lost 4 bases to trimming and J lost 3 bases; unmatched junction nucleotides: 3. CDR1 is SGHTS and CDR2 is YDEGEE in the germline V gene. The CDR3 extends over 14 amino acids.

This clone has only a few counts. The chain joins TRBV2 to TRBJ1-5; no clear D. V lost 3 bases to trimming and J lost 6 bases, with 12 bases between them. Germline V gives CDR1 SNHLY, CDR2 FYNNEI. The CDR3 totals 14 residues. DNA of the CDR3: TGTGCCAGCAGTGATAAGCTTTCTAGTCAGCCCCAGCATTTT. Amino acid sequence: CASSDKLSSQPQHF. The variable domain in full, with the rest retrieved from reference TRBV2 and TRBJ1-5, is EPEVTQTPSHQVTQMGQEVILRCVPISNHLYFYWYRQILGQKVEFLVSFYNNEISEKSEIFDDQFSVERPDGSNFTLKIRSTKLEDSAMYFCASSDKLSSQPQHFGDGTRLSIL.

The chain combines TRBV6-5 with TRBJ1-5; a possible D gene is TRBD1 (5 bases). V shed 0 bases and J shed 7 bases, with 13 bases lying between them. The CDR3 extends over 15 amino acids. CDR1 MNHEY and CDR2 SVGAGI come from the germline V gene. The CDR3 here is CASSYSRGFGQPQHF. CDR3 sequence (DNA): TGTGCCAGCAGTTACTCGCGGGGGTTTGGCCAGCCCCAGCATTTT.

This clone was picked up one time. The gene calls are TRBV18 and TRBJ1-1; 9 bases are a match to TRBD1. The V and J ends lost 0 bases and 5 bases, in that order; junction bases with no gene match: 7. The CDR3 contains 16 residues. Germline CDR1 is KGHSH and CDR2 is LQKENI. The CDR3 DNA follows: TGTGCCAGCTCACCACCGAGGGGACAGGGCCCTACTGAAGCTTTCTTT. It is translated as CASSPPRGQGPTEAFF.

In nucleotides, the CDR3 is TGTGCCAGCATCCTAGCGGTCGGCGAGACCCAGTACTTC. Residues: CASILAVGETQYF. The V call is TRBV2, the J call TRBJ2-5; 7 bases map to TRBD2. The CDR3 is 13 residues long. The V segment lost 7 bases and the J segment 5 bases; nucleotides outside the gene matches: 7. Germline CDR1 and CDR2: SNHLY and FYNNEI.

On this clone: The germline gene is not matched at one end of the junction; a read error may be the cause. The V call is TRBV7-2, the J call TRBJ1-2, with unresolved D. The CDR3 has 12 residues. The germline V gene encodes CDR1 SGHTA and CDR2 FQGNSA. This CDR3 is CASSTVPLGVAF. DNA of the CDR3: TGTGCCAGCAGCACAGTACCCTTGGGTGTAGCCTTC. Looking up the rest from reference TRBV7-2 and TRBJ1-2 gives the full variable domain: GAGVSQSPSNKVTEKGKDVELRCDPISGHTALYWYRQSLGQGLEFLIYFQGNSAPDKSGLPSDRFSAERTGGSVSTLTIQRTQQEDSAVYLCASSTVPLGVAFGSGTRLTVV.

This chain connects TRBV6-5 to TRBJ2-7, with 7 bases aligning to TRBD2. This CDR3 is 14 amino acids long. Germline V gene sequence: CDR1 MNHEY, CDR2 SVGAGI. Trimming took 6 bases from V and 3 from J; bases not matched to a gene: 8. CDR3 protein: CASSAFWGGYEQYF. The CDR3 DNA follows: TGTGCCAGCAGCGCTTTCTGGGGGGGCTACGAGCAGTACTTC.

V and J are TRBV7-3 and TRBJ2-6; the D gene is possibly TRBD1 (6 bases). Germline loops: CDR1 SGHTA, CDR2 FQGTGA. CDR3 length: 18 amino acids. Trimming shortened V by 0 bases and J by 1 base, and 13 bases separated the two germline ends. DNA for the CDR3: TGTGCCAGCAGCTTAACGCCCCCAGGGGCTTCTGGGGCCAACGTCCTGACTTTC. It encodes CASSLTPPGASGANVLTF.

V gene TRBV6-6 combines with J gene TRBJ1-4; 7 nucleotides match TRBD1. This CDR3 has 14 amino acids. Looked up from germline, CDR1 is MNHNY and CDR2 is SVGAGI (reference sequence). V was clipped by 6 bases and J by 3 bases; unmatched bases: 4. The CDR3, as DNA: TGTGCCAGCAGGGAAACAGGGGCTAATGAAAAACTGTTTTTT. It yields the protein CASRETGANEKLFF.

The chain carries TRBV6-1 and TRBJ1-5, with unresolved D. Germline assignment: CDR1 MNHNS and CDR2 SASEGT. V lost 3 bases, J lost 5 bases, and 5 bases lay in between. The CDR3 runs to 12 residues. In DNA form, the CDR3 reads TGTGCCAGCAGTGAGAGGGATCAGCCCCAGCATTTT. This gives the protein CASSERDQPQHF.

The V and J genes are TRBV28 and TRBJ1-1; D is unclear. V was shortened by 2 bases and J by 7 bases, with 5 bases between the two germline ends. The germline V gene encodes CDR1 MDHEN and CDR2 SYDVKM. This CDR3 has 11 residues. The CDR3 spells CASSLLNEAFF. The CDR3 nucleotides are TGTGCCAGCAGTTTACTAAATGAAGCTTTCTTT.

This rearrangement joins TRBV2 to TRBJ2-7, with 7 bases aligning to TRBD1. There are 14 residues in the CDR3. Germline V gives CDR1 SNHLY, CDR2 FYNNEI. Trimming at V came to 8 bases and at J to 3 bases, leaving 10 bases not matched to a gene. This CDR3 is CASSQTGTDYEQYF. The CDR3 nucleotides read TGTGCCAGCTCACAGACCGGGACAGACTACGAGCAGTACTTC.

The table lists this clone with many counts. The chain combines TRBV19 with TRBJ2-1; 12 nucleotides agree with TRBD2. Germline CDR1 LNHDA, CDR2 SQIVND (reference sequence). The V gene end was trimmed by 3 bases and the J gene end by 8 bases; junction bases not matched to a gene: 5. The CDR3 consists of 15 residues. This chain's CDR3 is CASSMTSGSFDEQFF. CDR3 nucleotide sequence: TGTGCCAGTAGTATGACTAGCGGGAGTTTCGATGAGCAGTTCTTC.

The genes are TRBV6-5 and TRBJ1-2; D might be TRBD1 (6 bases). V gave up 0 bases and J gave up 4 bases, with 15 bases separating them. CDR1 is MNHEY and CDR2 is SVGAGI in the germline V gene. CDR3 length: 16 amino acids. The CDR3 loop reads CASSYSPGTPFYGYTF. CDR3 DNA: TGTGCCAGCAGTTACTCCCCGGGGACACCCTTCTATGGCTACACCTTC.

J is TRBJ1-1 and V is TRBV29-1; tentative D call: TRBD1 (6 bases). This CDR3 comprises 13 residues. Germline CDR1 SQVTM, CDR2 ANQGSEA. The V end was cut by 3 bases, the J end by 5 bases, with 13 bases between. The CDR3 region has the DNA TGCAGCGTTGAGGGGGCGTGGGGGACTGAAGCTTTCTTT. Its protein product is CSVEGAWGTEAFF.

The CDR3 here is CASSPGSGGRETQYF. The CDR3 DNA is TGTGCCAGCAGCCCCGGTAGCGGGGGGCGAGAGACCCAGTACTTC. The chain carries TRBV5-4 and TRBJ2-5; 10 bases are shared with TRBD2. V was clipped by 4 bases and J by 4 bases; unmatched bases: 7. Per germline, CDR1 SGHNT and CDR2 YYREEE (reference sequence). This CDR3 spans 15 amino acids.

The CDR3, as DNA: TGTGCCAGCAGCGTAGAGGGGATCGGGACCCAGTACTTC. Encoded protein: CASSVEGIGTQYF. The chain recombines TRBV9 with TRBJ2-5, with a weak D call TRBD1 (5 bases). V lost 0 bases to trimming and J lost 7 bases, with 10 bases between them. Germline loops: CDR1 SGDLS, CDR2 YYNGEE. The CDR3 consists of 13 residues.